These 10 T cell receptor beta chains share one sample of origin, sequenced in a study of OX40 agonist ivuxolimab in advanced cancers. The method was immunoSEQ multiplex PCR; TCRdb's version includes in-frame clones alone and lacks a portion of them. Here the sample spans fewer than 130,000 clones, 89% being singletons. Specimen: CD4+ or CD8+ T cells sorted from blood, collected in a trial of the OX40 agonist ivuxolimab. These receptors originate from an adult with an advanced solid tumor such as melanoma, head and neck, liver or kidney cancer.

This chain links TRBV7-3 with TRBJ1-1, with D possibly being TRBD1 (5 bases). Looked up from germline, CDR1 is SGHTA and CDR2 is FQGTGA. The CDR3 has 21 amino acids. Trimming removed 2 bases from V and 2 bases from J, with 30 bases in between. The CDR3 reads CASSLWAPRTVTGGGNTEAFF. CDR3 in DNA: TGTGCCAGCAGCTTATGGGCCCCTCGAACAGTAACAGGAGGTGGAAACACTGAAGCTTTCTTT.

The chain carries TRBV7-9 and TRBJ2-1; TRBD2 might be the D (5 bases). The CDR3 has 13 residues. V shed 3 bases and J shed 8 bases, with 11 bases lying between them. Germline V gives CDR1 SEHNR, CDR2 FQNEAQ (reference sequence). The CDR3 DNA follows: TGTGCCAGCAGCTTCGCGGGTGTGTATGAGCAGTTCTTC. This encodes CASSFAGVYEQFF. The full variable domain, with the rest looked up from reference TRBV7-9 and TRBJ2-1, is DTGVSQNPRHKITKRGQNVTFRCDPISEHNRLYWYRQTLGQGPEFLTYFQNEAQLEKSRLLSDRFSAERPKGSFSTLEIQRTEQGDSAMYLCASSFAGVYEQFFGPGTRLTVL.

The rearrangement joins TRBV4-2 to TRBJ1-6; D is unresolved. Trimming left V 3 bases short and J 6 bases short, with 9 bases between. The CDR3 sequence is 14 residues long. Germline V gene data show CDR1 as LGHNA and CDR2 as YNFKEQ. The CDR3 is CASSQYMGNSPLHF. The CDR3 region has the DNA TGTGCCAGCAGCCAGTATATGGGTAATTCACCCCTCCACTTT.

This clone was seen a handful of times. CDR3 sequence: CASSPGTGGYEQYF. CDR3 sequence (DNA): TGTGCCAGTAGTCCCGGGACAGGGGGATACGAGCAGTACTTC. The chain carries TRBV19 and TRBJ2-7; 11 bases are a match to TRBD1. CDR1 LNHDA and CDR2 SQIVND come from the germline V gene (reference sequence). The CDR3 has 14 residues. V was clipped by 5 bases and J by 4 bases; unmatched bases: 4.

The chain joins TRBV30 to TRBJ1-4; 7 nucleotides match TRBD1. CDR1 and CDR2 from the germline V gene are GTSNPN and SVGIG (reference sequence). CDR3 length: 13 residues. V lost 2 bases to trimming and J lost 6 bases; unmatched junction nucleotides: 3. CDR3 loop: CAWSIGQDEKLFF. The CDR3 DNA reads TGTGCCTGGAGTATAGGACAGGATGAAAAACTGTTTTTT.

The rearrangement joins TRBV6-5 to TRBJ1-1; 10 bases match TRBD1. This CDR3 contains 14 residues. CDR1 is MNHEY and CDR2 is SVGAGI in the germline V gene. V lost 6 bases and J lost 3; bases outside the gene matches: 4. Here the CDR3 DNA reads TGTGCCAGCAGGTGGACAGGGGGAGACACTGAAGCTTTCTTT. Translated: CASRWTGGDTEAFF.

This clone was counted once. The chain employs TRBV5-1 and TRBJ2-7; maybe TRBD1 (5 bases). The germline CDR1 and CDR2 sequences are SGHRS and YFSETQ. V was clipped by 0 bases and J by 4 bases, with 14 bases between them. This CDR3 has 15 residues. The CDR3 DNA is TGCGCCAGCAGCTTGGCCTTGCAGGGCTCGTACGAGCAGTACTTC. Protein product: CASSLALQGSYEQYF.

The chain carries TRBV4-2 and TRBJ1-1; D not resolved. In germline, CDR1 is LGHNA, CDR2 YNFKEQ. Trimming took 1 base from V and 2 from J, leaving 2 bases between them. CDR3 size: 12 residues. For the CDR3, the DNA is TGTGCCAGCAGCCAAGTAAACACTGAAGCTTTCTTT. Translating it yields CASSQVNTEAFF.

This sequence joins TRBV5-1 and TRBJ1-1; maybe TRBD1 (6 bases). CDR1 and CDR2 from the germline V gene are SGHRS and YFSETQ. CDR3 length: 16 amino acids. Trimming shortened V by 1 base and J by 1 base, and 14 bases separated the two germline ends. CDR3 bases: TGCGCCAGCAGCTTGCCCCTTTTGGGACAGAACACTGAAGCTTTCTTT. Translation: CASSLPLLGQNTEAFF. Full variable domain (missing parts from reference TRBV5-1 and TRBJ1-1): KAGVTQTPRYLIKTRGQQVTLSCSPISGHRSVSWYQQTPGQGLQFLFEYFSETQRNKGNFPGRFSGRQFSNSRSEMNVSTLELGDSALYLCASSLPLLGQNTEAFFGQGTRLTVV.

This clone appeared a single time. V gene TRBV7-3 combines with J gene TRBJ2-2; the match to TRBD2 covers 10 bases. With V trimmed by 5 bases and J by 5 bases, 5 bases remained unmatched. Germline CDR1 is SGHTA and CDR2 is FQGTGA. The CDR3 spans 15 residues. CDR3 loop: CASSTGLAATGELFF. CDR3 nucleotide sequence: TGTGCCAGCAGCACCGGACTAGCGGCGACCGGGGAGCTGTTTTTT.